The 28 T cell receptor beta chains in this list originate from one sample, sequenced in a study of cytomegalovirus exposure and HLA in healthy donors. PCR was performed using 60 Vbeta and 13 Jbeta primers. Produced via immunoSEQ multiplex PCR; TCRdb's table is partial and in-frame only. The sample contains approximately 51,000 clones, about 72% of which appear only once. Source material: PBMCs. The source of these receptors is a man aged 30 to 45 in good health and CMV-seronegative.

V gene TRBV5-1 combines with J gene TRBJ1-2; 7 bases are shared with TRBD1. V lost 0 bases to trimming and J lost 4 bases; unmatched junction nucleotides: 15. CDR3 length equals 18 residues. Germline V gene lookup returns CDR1 SGHRS and CDR2 YFSETQ. The CDR3 sequence: CASSLALDRVGPSYGYTF. CDR3 nucleotide sequence: TGCGCCAGCAGCTTGGCCCTAGACAGGGTAGGGCCTAGCTATGGCTACACCTTC.

The V call is TRBV4-1, the J call TRBJ2-7, with D perhaps matching TRBD2 (6 bases). Per the germline V gene, CDR1 is MGHRA and CDR2 is YSYEKL. This CDR3 is 13 amino acids long. The ends were cut back, 1 base at V and 9 bases at J, with 13 bases in the middle. The CDR3 coding sequence is TGCGCCAGCAGCCAAGTCAGGAGGGGCGTGCAGTACTTC. Amino acid sequence: CASSQVRRGVQYF.

The CDR3, as DNA: TGTGCCAGCAGTTTAAGGACCGGGACTAGCGTACATGAGCAGTTCTTC. Translated: CASSLRTGTSVHEQFF. The chain is built from TRBV27 and TRBJ2-1, with 10 bases matching TRBD2. CDR3 length: 16 residues. The J segment lost 8 bases and the V segment lost 2 bases, leaving 9 bases of the junction unmatched. Germline assignment: CDR1 MNHEY and CDR2 SMNVEV (reference sequence).

This clone occurred a few times. This chain uses TRBV6-5 with TRBJ2-6, with D hard to call. The CDR3 totals 15 residues. The V and J ends lost 8 bases and 1 base respectively, with 12 bases between them. Germline V gives CDR1 MNHEY, CDR2 SVGAGI. The CDR3 here is CASVSSTSGANVLTF. DNA for the CDR3: TGTGCCAGCGTCTCCTCGACTTCTGGGGCCAACGTCCTGACTTTC.

The chain joins TRBV30 to TRBJ2-7, with D possibly TRBD2 on 6 matching bases. CDR1 is GTSNPN and CDR2 is SVGIG in the germline V gene (reference sequence). The CDR3 has 12 residues. V lost 4 bases and J 1 base, leaving 8 bases between the germline ends. The CDR3 is CAWTGTSYEQYF. CDR3 in DNA: TGTGCCTGGACCGGGACTTCCTACGAGCAGTACTTC.

The chain links TRBV25-1 to TRBJ2-1; 7 bases are a match to TRBD1. Germline V lookup: CDR1 MGHDK, CDR2 SYGVNS. V dropped 1 base and J dropped 2; count of bases not matched to a gene: 5. The CDR3 sequence is 16 residues long. The CDR3 region is CASSELLQGPYNEQFF. The CDR3 nucleotides are TGTGCCAGCAGTGAATTGTTACAGGGGCCCTACAATGAGCAGTTCTTC. Looking up the rest from reference TRBV25-1 and TRBJ2-1 gives the full variable domain: EADIYQTPRYLVIGTGKKITLECSQTMGHDKMYWYQQDPGMELHLIHYSYGVNSTEKGDLSSESTVSRIRTEHFPLTLESARPSHTSQYLCASSELLQGPYNEQFFGPGTRLTVL.

This chain joins TRBV19 and TRBJ1-1; 8 bases align to TRBD1. From germline, CDR1 is LNHDA and CDR2 SQIVND (reference sequence). The CDR3 is 15 residues long. With 2 bases clipped from V and 1 base from J, the junction kept 3 bases outside the gene matches. The CDR3 nucleotides read TGTGCCAGTAGTATACAGGGGGCGGCGAACACTGAAGCTTTCTTT. Translating it yields CASSIQGAANTEAFF.

The V call is TRBV29-1, the J call TRBJ2-1, with D possibly matching TRBD2 (6 bases). CDR1 is SQVTM, CDR2 ANQGSEA, per germline. V shed 5 bases and J shed 10 bases, with 12 bases lying between them. CDR3 size: 11 residues. CDR3 in amino acids: CSVLEGREQFF. The CDR3 nucleotides are TGCAGCGTTCTGGAGGGTCGGGAGCAGTTCTTC.

The chain uses TRBV27 and TRBJ1-5; perhaps TRBD1 as D (6 bases). Germline assignment: CDR1 MNHEY and CDR2 SMNVEV (reference sequence). This CDR3 has 14 residues. V lost 6 bases and J lost 1, with 10 bases in between. CDR3 nucleotide sequence: TGTGCCAGCAGCCCCGGACAGAGCAATCAGCCCCAGCATTTT. As protein: CASSPGQSNQPQHF.

The chain couples TRBV5-6 to TRBJ1-2, with a possible D match to TRBD1 (5 bases). Germline CDR1 SGHDT, CDR2 YYEEEE. This CDR3 region has 13 residues. The germline V and J ends were trimmed by 4 bases and 4 bases, with 11 bases remaining between them. The CDR3 region is CASSLDRTYGYTF. The CDR3 region has the DNA TGTGCCAGCAGCCTCGACAGAACCTATGGCTACACCTTC.

This chain connects TRBV6-6 to TRBJ2-5, with D tentatively TRBD2 (6 bases). The CDR3 covers 15 residues. The germline CDR1 and CDR2 sequences are MNHNY and SVGAGI (reference sequence). The V gene lost 5 bases and the J gene lost 0 bases, with 13 bases spanning the gap. The CDR3 sequence: CASSPGTHHQETQYF. The CDR3, as DNA: TGTGCCAGCAGTCCCGGGACTCATCACCAAGAGACCCAGTACTTC.

The V call is TRBV4-1, the J call TRBJ2-3, with a possible D match to TRBD2 (6 bases). Per germline, CDR1 MGHRA and CDR2 YSYEKL. This CDR3 comprises 15 residues. The germline V and J ends were trimmed by 0 bases and 7 bases, with 14 bases remaining between them. The CDR3: CASSQEASVSNTQYF. In DNA form, the CDR3 reads TGCGCCAGCAGCCAAGAGGCTAGCGTATCAAATACGCAGTATTTT.

V gene TRBV2 combines with J gene TRBJ2-1, with D possibly matching TRBD1 (5 bases). V lost 6 bases and J lost 4, with 13 bases in between. This CDR3 comprises 14 residues. The germline V gene encodes CDR1 SNHLY and CDR2 FYNNEI. This CDR3 reads CASSVRAPYNEQFF. DNA of the CDR3: TGTGCCAGCAGCGTCAGGGCCCCTTACAATGAGCAGTTCTTC.

A few counts support this clone. One end of the junction fails to match germline, which may point to a read error. The same CDR3 can be traced to other DNA sequences in this sample. CDR3 sequence: CAWSQRGQVSSYNSPLHF. The CDR3 DNA reads as TGTGCCTGGAGTCAGAGGGGGCAGGTGAGCTCCTATAATTCCCCCCTCCACTTT. This chain joins TRBV30 and TRBJ1-6; TRBD1 aligns across 7 bases. The CDR3 has 18 residues. Germline V gene data show CDR1 as GTSNPN and CDR2 as SVGIG (reference sequence).

As regards this clone: Other DNA sequences in this sample translate to the same CDR3. J is TRBJ2-5 and V is TRBV30; D is uncertain. Trimming stripped 0 bases from V and 5 bases from J, with 4 bases between. This CDR3 has 11 residues. From germline, CDR1 is GTSNPN and CDR2 SVGIG (reference sequence). The CDR3 reads CAWSVLETQYF. In DNA form, the CDR3 reads TGTGCCTGGAGTGTACTGGAGACCCAGTACTTC.

This sequence joins TRBV5-1 and TRBJ1-3, with TRBD1 matching over 7 bases. Germline lookup yields CDR1 SGHRS and CDR2 YFSETQ. Trimming cost V 4 bases and J 1 base; bases outside gene matches: 8. The CDR3 is 16 amino acids. The CDR3 region is CASSPDRRGSGNTIYF. The DNA for the CDR3 is TGCGCCAGCAGCCCGGACAGGCGGGGATCTGGAAACACCATATATTTT. The whole variable domain, filled in from reference TRBV5-1 and TRBJ1-3, reads KAGVTQTPRYLIKTRGQQVTLSCSPISGHRSVSWYQQTPGQGLQFLFEYFSETQRNKGNFPGRFSGRQFSNSRSEMNVSTLELGDSALYLCASSPDRRGSGNTIYFGEGSWLTVV.

This rearrangement joins TRBV19 to TRBJ2-1; D perhaps matches TRBD2 (5 bases). The germline V gene encodes CDR1 LNHDA and CDR2 SQIVND (reference sequence). CDR3 length: 15 amino acids. With 4 bases removed from V and 4 bases from J, the gap between germline ends came to 14 bases. The CDR3 nucleotides are TGTGCCAGTAGTAAGACTAATCTCCTATACAATGAGCAGTTCTTC. It specifies CASSKTNLLYNEQFF.

The chain employs TRBV6-6 and TRBJ2-7; TRBD2 matches at 9 bases. The CDR3 spans 14 residues. Trimming cost V 2 bases and J 5 bases; bases outside gene matches: 4. CDR1 is MNHNY and CDR2 is SVGAGI in the germline V gene (reference sequence). The CDR3 here is CASSYVAGANEQYF. DNA of the CDR3: TGTGCCAGCAGTTACGTAGCGGGAGCCAACGAGCAGTACTTC.

This chain links TRBV4-1 with TRBJ2-2, with D tentatively TRBD1 (5 bases). Per the germline V gene, CDR1 is MGHRA and CDR2 is YSYEKL. The CDR3 extends over 16 amino acids. Trimming removed 0 bases at V and 7 bases at J, with 15 bases between. CDR3 residues: CASSQEGQWRGGELFF. The CDR3 DNA is TGCGCCAGCAGCCAAGAGGGGCAGTGGAGAGGCGGGGAGCTGTTTTTT.

The V and J genes are TRBV6-5 and TRBJ1-4; D gene ambiguous. CDR1 MNHEY and CDR2 SVGAGI come from the germline V gene. The CDR3 totals 14 residues. Trimming stripped 5 bases from V and 10 bases from J, with 17 bases between. The CDR3 DNA reads TGTGCCAGCAGTCTCGGGAGGGTGGTCGGAAAACTGTTTTTT. This sequence encodes CASSLGRVVGKLFF.

The chain has TRBV15 and TRBJ1-2; 7 bases line up with TRBD1. Germline V CDR1 and CDR2: LNHNV, YYDKDF (reference sequence). After removal of 5 bases from V and 8 bases from J, the junction contained 11 bases not matched to a gene. This CDR3 has 14 amino acids. CDR3 sequence: CATSGPTGLYGYTF. CDR3 nucleotides: TGTGCCACCAGCGGCCCGACAGGGCTCTACGGCTACACCTTC.

The rearrangement uses TRBV11-2 and TRBJ2-2; D perhaps matches TRBD2 (5 bases). The V gene lost 0 bases and the J gene lost 2 bases, with 13 bases spanning the gap. The CDR3 length is 17 residues. CDR1 SGHAT and CDR2 FQNNGV come from the germline V gene. The CDR3 reads CASSLDGENQNTGELFF. The CDR3 bases are TGTGCCAGCAGCTTAGATGGGGAGAACCAAAACACCGGGGAGCTGTTTTTT.

This chain connects TRBV11-2 to TRBJ2-1; D unresolved. Germline V gene data show CDR1 as SGHAT and CDR2 as FQNNGV. Trimming shortened V by 4 bases and J by 6 bases, and 13 bases separated the two germline ends. The CDR3 sequence is 14 residues long. The CDR3 reads CASSSTLAINEQFF. DNA for the CDR3: TGTGCCAGCAGCTCAACATTAGCAATCAATGAGCAGTTCTTC. Together with reference TRBV11-2 and TRBJ2-1, the CDR3 gives the full variable domain: EAGVAQSPRYKIIEKRQSVAFWCNPISGHATLYWYQQILGQGPKLLIQFQNNGVVDDSQLPKDRFSAERLKGVDSTLKIQPAKLEDSAVYLCASSSTLAINEQFFGPGTRLTVL.

This chain joins TRBV5-4 and TRBJ2-1, with 12 bases lining up with TRBD2. This CDR3 is built from 15 residues. Trimming took 4 bases from V and 6 from J; bases not matched to a gene: 5. Germline lookup yields CDR1 SGHNT and CDR2 YYREEE (reference sequence). The CDR3 region has the DNA TGTGCCAGCAGCACACCTAGCGGGAGGGGCAATGAGCAGTTCTTC. The encoded protein is CASSTPSGRGNEQFF.

Relative to its sample, this clone is medium-sized. The V and J genes are TRBV10-3 and TRBJ2-1; 10 bases line up with TRBD2. The CDR3 has 19 residues. Germline V gene data show CDR1 as ENHRY and CDR2 as SYGVKD. Trimming removed 2 bases from V and 0 bases from J; junction bases left unmatched: 10. CDR3 nucleotide sequence: TGTGCCATCAGTGAGGAGGCACTAGCGGGGATGAGCTCCTACAATGAGCAGTTCTTC. It codes for CAISEEALAGMSSYNEQFF.

This chain joins TRBV6-1 and TRBJ1-5; a possible D gene is TRBD1 (6 bases). Germline V CDR1 and CDR2: MNHNS, SASEGT. This CDR3 spans 16 amino acids. Trimming cost V 4 bases and J 1 base, with 14 bases left between them. CDR3 nucleotide sequence: TGTGCCAGCAGTGTCCGGACAGTGGGGAGCAATCAGCCCCAGCATTTT. Its translation is CASSVRTVGSNQPQHF.

The chain's CDR3 is CASSQSAGNTEAFF. The CDR3 DNA reads TGTGCCAGCAGTCAAAGTGCAGGGAACACTGAAGCTTTCTTT. The chain links TRBV6-5 to TRBJ1-1; D is undetermined. The V gene lost 5 bases and the J gene lost 1 base, with 11 bases spanning the gap. The CDR3 runs to 14 residues. Per germline, CDR1 MNHEY and CDR2 SVGAGI.

The chain couples TRBV19 to TRBJ2-5, with TRBD2 as a possible D gene (6 bases). Germline V gene data show CDR1 as LNHDA and CDR2 as SQIVND (reference sequence). The ends were cut back, 5 bases at V and 2 bases at J, with 24 bases in the middle. This CDR3 is built from 18 residues. CDR3 DNA: TGTGCCAGTAGTCCTCGGACTACCGACTACACAAATCAAGAGACCCAGTACTTC. The encoded protein is CASSPRTTDYTNQETQYF.